This T cell receptor (beta chain) was captured by sequencing in a study of blood T cell repertoires in COVID-19. Study in general: COVID-19 samples collected from the United States, Italy and Spain covered acute and convalescent phases. PBMCs, B-cell-depleted T cells, or T cells were the source of the cDNA or gDNA that made up the material.

This CDR3 is 15 amino acids long. The ends lost 5 bases at V and 5 bases at J; junction bases unmatched: 7. Germline CDR1 MNHNY, CDR2 SVGAGI (reference sequence). In the original analysis: Reference gene primer amplification yielded estimated nucleated cell counts. The method was immunoSEQ multiplex PCR; TCRdb's version includes in-frame clones alone and lacks a portion of them. Clone size and the V and J calls come from that table; the DNA yielded D and trimming. Of about 250,000 clones in the sample, 87% were seen once. The chain couples TRBV6-6 to TRBJ2-7; 12 bases are shared with TRBD2. This receptor was taken from a man between 18 and 29 years old with active or convalescent COVID-19. The sample consisted of peripheral blood. The CDR3 loop is CASSPLAGGSDEQYF. CDR3 in DNA: TGTGCCAGCAGTCCTCTAGCGGGAGGGTCTGACGAGCAGTACTTC.